One and the same sample provided the 23 T cell receptor beta chains below, sequenced in a study of molecular identifiers for immune sequencing clone quantification. TCRdb used MiXCR to reprocess the PCR reads, holding one entry per CDR3 protein. Of around 480,000 distinct CDR3 sequences listed, roughly a fifth are singletons. Sequencing was performed on naive CD8+ T cells from blood, with Jurkat cell RNA spiked in. The sample's subset: FACS-sorted CD8+CD4-CCR7+CD45RA+ naive T cells. These receptors originate from a human donor in good health. Some libraries in this study had Jurkat cell RNA spiked in.

For this clonotype: A much more abundant neighbour one base away suggests this may be a read error. The chain joins TRBV5-6 to TRBJ2-3; 11 bases are a match to TRBD2. The germline V gene has CDR1 SGHDT and CDR2 YYEEEE. The CDR3 spans 15 residues. The CDR3 reads CASNILAGVGDTQCF. The CDR3 nucleotides are TGTGCCAGCAACATACTAGCGGGAGTCGGAGATACGCAGTGTTTT.

Many counts were recorded for this clonotype. The chain recombines TRBV4-3 with TRBJ1-1, with 8 nucleotides matching TRBD1. CDR3 size: 14 residues. The germline CDR1 and CDR2 sequences are LGHNA and YSLEER. Trimming removed 4 bases from V and 2 bases from J; junction bases left unmatched: 3. CDR3 bases: TGCGCCAGCAGCCGACAGGGGTTCAACACTGAAGCTTTCTTT. Residues: CASSRQGFNTEAFF.

In regard to this clonotype: A single base separates this from a much larger clone, so it may be a read error. The V gene is TRBV6-5, the J gene TRBJ2-5, with a weak D call TRBD2 (5 bases). CDR3 size: 18 residues. V lost 1 base to trimming and J lost 0 bases, with 18 bases between them. Germline loops: CDR1 MNHEY, CDR2 SVGAGI. CDR3 nucleotides: TGTGCCAGCAGTTACTTGACCGGGGTCCCCGGTCACCAAGAGACCCAGTACTTC. As protein: CASSYLTGVPGHQETQYF.

This clonotype was detected many times. The V call is TRBV10-3, the J call TRBJ2-7; 7 bases match TRBD1. Looked up from germline, CDR1 is ENHRY and CDR2 is SYGVKD. The CDR3 loop spans 13 amino acids. The V segment lost 7 bases and the J segment 0 bases; nucleotides outside the gene matches: 3. The DNA for the CDR3 is TGTGCCATCACCTGGGACAGCTCCTACGAGCAGTACTTC. Protein sequence: CAITWDSSYEQYF.

The sample holds a few counts of this clonotype. This chain uses TRBV28 with TRBJ2-1, with a weak D call TRBD2 (5 bases). The CDR3 is 13 residues long. CDR1 and CDR2 (germline): MDHEN, SYDVKM. Trimming removed 4 bases from V and 3 bases from J, with 7 bases in between. This CDR3 is CASSSGIYNEQFF. The CDR3 DNA sequence: TGTGCCAGCAGTTCCGGGATCTACAATGAGCAGTTCTTC.

This clonotype has only a few counts. This chain joins TRBV9 and TRBJ2-3; D unresolved. Germline V gives CDR1 SGDLS, CDR2 YYNGEE. V gave up 0 bases and J gave up 7 bases, with 15 bases separating them. The CDR3 is made up of 15 amino acids. CDR3 amino acids: CASSVDAAVPYTQYF. The CDR3 nucleotides are TGTGCCAGCAGCGTAGACGCGGCAGTACCGTATACGCAGTATTTT.

This clonotype was recorded many times. This CDR3 reads CASSDNRMNNEQFF. In DNA, the CDR3 is TGTGCCAGCAGCGACAACCGCATGAACAATGAGCAGTTCTTC. V gene TRBV7-9 combines with J gene TRBJ2-1; D remains ambiguous. The CDR3 consists of 14 residues. In germline, CDR1 is SEHNR, CDR2 FQNEAQ (reference sequence). Trimming stripped 5 bases from V and 5 bases from J, with 13 bases between.

A few counts support this clonotype. V is TRBV11-2 and J is TRBJ2-7, with 7 bases lining up with TRBD1. This CDR3 has 16 amino acids. V dropped 1 base and J dropped 1; count of bases not matched to a gene: 7. CDR1 and CDR2 (germline): SGHAT, FQNNGV. CDR3 nucleotide sequence: TGTGCCAGCAGCTTAGGATGGGCAGGGGGTTCCTACGAGCAGTACTTC. Protein product: CASSLGWAGGSYEQYF.

There are a few counts of this clonotype. This chain connects TRBV20-1 to TRBJ2-7; the D is unclear. The V gene's germline CDR1 is DFQATT and CDR2 SNEGSKA (reference sequence). The CDR3 extends over 13 amino acids. Trimming removed 1 base from V and 2 bases from J, with 9 bases in between. This chain's CDR3 is CSARVHETYEQYF. For the CDR3, the DNA is TGCAGTGCTAGAGTTCACGAAACCTACGAGCAGTACTTC.

There are many counts of this clonotype. CDR3 DNA sequence: TGTGCCAGCAGCTTAGTTGTGGGCGCTAGCACAGATACGCAGTATTTT. As protein: CASSLVVGASTDTQYF. This sequence joins TRBV7-2 and TRBJ2-3; the D is unclear. Trimming pared 1 base from V and 0 bases from J, leaving 11 bases between. Per germline, CDR1 SGHTA and CDR2 FQGNSA. The CDR3 is made up of 16 amino acids.

Notes on this clonotype: A much larger clonotype is one base distant, so this may be a read error. The chain carries TRBV18 and TRBJ2-6, with 7 bases matching TRBD1. This CDR3 is built from 16 residues. Per the germline V gene, CDR1 is KGHSH and CDR2 is LQKENI. CDR3 protein: CASSPDRYSGANVPTF. Here the CDR3 DNA reads TGTGCCAGCTCACCGGACAGGTACTCTGGGGCCAACGTCCCGACTTTC.

Turning to this clonotype: With a much larger clone just one base away, this may be a read error. This sequence joins TRBV6-4 and TRBJ2-3; D is possibly TRBD1 or TRBD2 (5 bases each). CDR3 length: 15 residues. Per the germline V gene, CDR1 is MRHNA and CDR2 is SNTAGT. The CDR3 nucleotides are TGTGCCAGCAGTGACAGGGGAGTGGGTACAGGTACGCAGTATTTT. It encodes CASSDRGVGTGTQYF.

Notes on this clonotype: A read error is possible here, since a much larger clone lies one base away. No conserved phenylalanine or tryptophan ends this CDR3, so it is likely a read error. The chain combines TRBV20-1 with TRBJ2-3; 9 bases align to TRBD2. The CDR3 spans 15 residues. The V and J ends lost 6 bases and 4 bases, in that order; junction bases with no gene match: 11. The germline V gene encodes CDR1 DFQATT and CDR2 SNEGSKA (reference sequence). The CDR3 DNA follows: TGCAGTGCACTACCCAGGGCTAGCGGGGCAGATACGCAGTATCTT. Translating it yields CSALPRASGADTQYL.

In this sample, this clonotype turned up a few times. The junction and the germline gene differ at one end; a read error may be behind it. The V and J genes are TRBV7-9 and TRBJ2-7; 7 bases match TRBD2. CDR1 and CDR2 (germline): SEHNR, FQNEAQ (reference sequence). This CDR3 spans 14 amino acids. This chain's CDR3 is CASSPLAPTYGQYF. CDR3 nucleotides: TGTGCCAGCAGCCCACTAGCGCCCACCTACGGGCAGTACTTC.

The chain carries TRBV10-3 and TRBJ1-1, with D tentatively TRBD1 (5 bases). Germline V lookup: CDR1 ENHRY, CDR2 SYGVKD. The CDR3 spans 13 residues. Trimming shortened V by 8 bases and J by 3 bases, and 13 bases separated the two germline ends. The DNA of the CDR3 is TGTGCCATCCACGCAGGGACTTACACTGAAGCTTTCTTT. Residues: CAIHAGTYTEAFF.

This clonotype was observed a handful of times. The J gene is TRBJ2-3, the V gene TRBV12-3 or TRBV12-4; 8 positions agree with TRBD1. The V and J ends lost 7 bases and 6 bases, in that order; junction bases with no gene match: 3. CDR3 length: 12 residues. CDR3 nucleotide sequence: TGTGCCAGCACAGACAGGGGTGATACGCAGTATTTT. Protein sequence: CASTDRGDTQYF.

This clonotype came up many times. This chain connects TRBV20-1 to TRBJ2-3; D is possibly TRBD1 (6 bases). Germline-derived CDR1 and CDR2 are DFQATT and SNEGSKA (reference sequence). Trimming pared 6 bases from V and 8 bases from J, leaving 12 bases between. This CDR3 has 11 amino acids. Here the CDR3 reads CSAEDSGTQYF. In nucleotides, the CDR3 is TGCAGTGCAGAGGACAGCGGTACGCAGTATTTT.

The CDR3 loop reads CASSQDFSPYEQYF. DNA for the CDR3: TGTGCCAGCAGCCAAGATTTTAGCCCCTACGAGCAGTACTTC. This sequence joins TRBV4-2 and TRBJ2-7; no reliable D call. Germline CDR1 reads LGHNA; CDR2 reads YNFKEQ. The V end was cut by 0 bases, the J end by 2 bases, with 8 bases between. This CDR3 is built from 14 residues.

This clonotype was seen once. J is TRBJ2-3 and V is TRBV27, with 8 bases aligning to TRBD1. Trimming at V came to 1 base and at J to 5 bases, leaving 17 bases not matched to a gene. The CDR3 is 19 residues long. In germline, CDR1 is MNHEY, CDR2 SMNVEV (reference sequence). As DNA, the CDR3 is TGTGCCAGCAGTTTATTTTTTGGGACAGGCAGGGATAAAAAAGATACGCAGTATTTT. Protein product: CASSLFFGTGRDKKDTQYF.

The table lists this clonotype with a few counts. This chain uses TRBV7-9 with TRBJ2-3; 10 bases align to TRBD2. J was trimmed by 7 bases and V by 7 bases; bases with no gene match: 8. This CDR3 is 14 amino acids long. The germline V gene has CDR1 SEHNR and CDR2 FQNEAQ (reference sequence). This CDR3 reads CASNPSGRSNTQYF. The CDR3 DNA reads as TGTGCCAGCAATCCTAGCGGGAGAAGTAATACGCAGTATTTT.

With respect to this clonotype: One end of the junction is discordant with germline, which a read error may explain. The J gene is TRBJ1-1, the V gene TRBV3-1; 10 nucleotides line up with TRBD1. The CDR3 contains 13 residues. CDR1 and CDR2 (germline): LGHDT, YNNKEL (reference sequence). The CDR3 sequence: CAGSQEDRGKAFF. The DNA of the CDR3 is TGTGCCGGCAGCCAAGAGGACAGGGGGAAAGCTTTCTTT.

This clonotype appeared a few times. The chain carries TRBV10-3 and TRBJ2-7; 8 nucleotides agree with TRBD1. Trimming at V came to 3 bases and at J to 1 base, leaving 11 bases not matched to a gene. This CDR3 has 17 residues. CDR1 ENHRY and CDR2 SYGVKD come from the germline V gene. The CDR3 protein is CAISDQPGQGISYEQYF. In nucleotides, the CDR3 is TGTGCCATCAGTGATCAACCTGGACAGGGAATATCCTACGAGCAGTACTTC.

This clonotype was found a few times. The chain uses TRBV27 and TRBJ2-7; 11 nucleotides align to TRBD2. The CDR3 runs to 16 residues. With 7 bases clipped from V and 3 bases from J, the junction kept 11 bases outside the gene matches. Germline loops: CDR1 MNHEY, CDR2 SMNVEV (reference sequence). Here the CDR3 reads CASTPTSGTSLYEQYF. Here the CDR3 DNA reads TGTGCCAGCACCCCGACTAGCGGGACTTCTCTCTACGAGCAGTACTTC.